A single sample is the source of the 15 T cell receptor beta chains below, sequenced in a study of blood T cell repertoires in COVID-19. The method was immunoSEQ multiplex PCR; TCRdb's version includes in-frame clones alone and lacks a portion of them. The data show around 360,000 clones, about 88% seen once. Sequences were obtained from PBMCs or T cells enriched from blood (not recorded which). Receptors were obtained from a woman in her 30s who had recovered from COVID-19.

DNA for the CDR3: TGTGCCACCCGACTAGCGGGGGGTACCAACACCGGGGAGCTGTTTTTT. Translating gives CATRLAGGTNTGELFF. The chain carries TRBV3-1 (or the pseudogene TRBV3-2) and TRBJ2-2; 13 bases fit TRBD2. V shed 10 bases, J shed 2 bases, and the junction held 7 bases outside the gene matches. The CDR3 contains 16 residues. Germline loops: CDR1 LGHDT, CDR2 YNNKEL (reference sequence).

The chain employs TRBV5-4 and TRBJ2-7, with 10 nucleotides matching TRBD2. With 7 bases clipped from V and 7 bases from J, the junction kept 14 bases outside the gene matches. This CDR3 is built from 15 residues. CDR1 and CDR2 (germline): SGHNT, YYREEE (reference sequence). CDR3: CASGPGSGGIREQYF. The CDR3 DNA is TGTGCCAGCGGCCCGGGTAGCGGGGGGATTCGGGAGCAGTACTTC.

On this clone: One junction end does not reproduce the germline sequence, and a read error may be involved. This sequence joins TRBV7-7 and TRBJ1-2; D possibly corresponds to TRBD1 (6 bases). This CDR3 has 13 amino acids. Germline loops: CDR1 SSHAT, CDR2 FNYEAQ (reference sequence). The CDR3 coding sequence is TGTGCTAGCAGCACCGACAGGAACTATGGCTACACCTTC. Protein: CASSTDRNYGYTF. The whole variable domain, filled in from reference TRBV7-7 and TRBJ1-2, reads GAGVSQSPRYKVTKRGQDVTLRCDPISSHATLYWYQQALGQGPEFLTYFNYEAQPDKSGLPSDRFSAERPEGSISTLTIQRTEQRDSAMYRCASSTDRNYGYTFGSGTRLTVV.

J is TRBJ1-1 and V is TRBV5-1, with D possibly being TRBD1 (5 bases). The CDR3 runs 13 residues. V gave up 3 bases and J gave up 1 base, with 7 bases separating them. CDR1 is SGHRS, CDR2 YFSETQ, per germline. The CDR3 DNA reads TGCGCCAGCAGCTCGGACACGAACACTGAAGCTTTCTTT. It codes for CASSSDTNTEAFF.

The chain recombines TRBV12-3 or TRBV12-4 with TRBJ1-5; maybe TRBD1 (6 bases). V was clipped by 6 bases and J by 7 bases, with 13 bases between them. The CDR3 has 13 residues. The CDR3 loop reads CASSRGQFQPQHF. The CDR3 nucleotides read TGTGCCAGCAGCAGAGGACAGTTCCAGCCCCAGCATTTT.

J is TRBJ1-4 and V is TRBV12-3 or TRBV12-4; D ambiguous. CDR3 length: 13 residues. Trimming removed 1 base at V and 4 bases at J, with 4 bases between. The CDR3, as DNA: TGTGCCAGCAGTTTAGACAGTAATGAAAAACTGTTTTTT. Translation gives CASSLDSNEKLFF.

The rearrangement joins TRBV27 to TRBJ1-2; 7 bases are shared with TRBD1. The V gene's germline CDR1 is MNHEY and CDR2 SMNVEV (reference sequence). This CDR3 spans 13 amino acids. The ends lost 3 bases at V and 8 bases at J; junction bases unmatched: 6. CDR3 sequence (DNA): TGTGCCAGCAGTTTCGGACAGGAGCGGGGCTACACCTTC. The encoded protein is CASSFGQERGYTF.

This clone has only one observation. The J gene is TRBJ1-1, the V gene TRBV2; TRBD1 aligns across 11 bases. The germline CDR1 and CDR2 sequences are SNHLY and FYNNEI. Trimming took 1 base from V and 3 from J; bases not matched to a gene: 4. CDR3 size: 16 residues. CDR3: CASSEVGQGVYTEAFF. For the CDR3, the DNA is TGTGCCAGCAGTGAAGTGGGACAGGGGGTTTACACTGAAGCTTTCTTT.

The V and J genes are TRBV25-1 and TRBJ1-2; D unclear. V lost 6 bases and J 1 base, leaving 6 bases between the germline ends. The germline V gene encodes CDR1 MGHDK and CDR2 SYGVNS. There are 12 residues in the CDR3. CDR3: CASRADNYGYTF. CDR3 in DNA: TGTGCCAGCAGAGCGGATAACTATGGCTACACCTTC.

The chain has TRBV6-2 or TRBV6-3 and TRBJ1-2; D gene ambiguous. V lost 0 bases and J lost 4, with 12 bases in between. Germline V gene lookup returns CDR1 MNHEY and CDR2 SVGEGT. The CDR3 consists of 15 residues. The CDR3 bases are TGTGCCAGCAGTTACTCAGTAGTCACTAGCTATGGCTACACCTTC. Amino acids: CASSYSVVTSYGYTF.

V and J are TRBV7-3 and TRBJ1-2; TRBD1 agrees at 7 bases. V was clipped by 8 bases and J by 7 bases; unmatched bases: 13. CDR1 and CDR2 (germline): SGHTA, FQGTGA. This CDR3 comprises 14 residues. The CDR3 sequence: CASVRLQGMFGYTF. For the CDR3, the DNA is TGTGCCAGCGTCCGGTTACAGGGGATGTTTGGCTACACCTTC.

The V gene is TRBV7-3, the J gene TRBJ2-5; perhaps TRBD1 as D (6 bases). The CDR3 contains 13 residues. CDR1 SGHTA and CDR2 FQGTGA come from the germline V gene. Trimming removed 5 bases at V and 3 bases at J, with 10 bases between. As DNA, the CDR3 is TGTGCCAGCAGCATACAGGGAAAAGAGACCCAGTACTTC. It is translated as CASSIQGKETQYF. The entire variable domain, with the rest obtained from reference TRBV7-3 and TRBJ2-5, is as follows: GAGVSQTPSNKVTEKGKYVELRCDPISGHTALYWYRQSLGQGPEFLIYFQGTGAADDSGLPNDRFFAVRPEGSVSTLKIQRTERGDSAVYLCASSIQGKETQYFGPGTRLLVL.

The rearrangement uses TRBV19 and TRBJ1-1; 8 bases are a match to TRBD1. This CDR3 contains 13 residues. Germline V gene lookup returns CDR1 LNHDA and CDR2 SQIVND (reference sequence). After removal of 0 bases from V and 10 bases from J, the junction contained 4 bases not matched to a gene. The CDR3 spells CASSIESGTGAFF. The CDR3 nucleotides read TGTGCCAGTAGTATAGAGTCGGGGACAGGAGCTTTCTTT.

V is TRBV19 and J is TRBJ2-1; 9 bases are a match to TRBD2. The CDR3 totals 16 residues. The V and J ends lost 9 bases and 6 bases, in that order; junction bases with no gene match: 15. CDR1 LNHDA and CDR2 SQIVND come from the germline V gene (reference sequence). As DNA, the CDR3 is TGTGCCAGGAGAGACGGGAAAGCGGGGGGCCCCAATGAGCAGTTCTTC. Protein sequence: CARRDGKAGGPNEQFF. Filled out from reference TRBV19 and TRBJ2-1, the complete variable domain reads DGGITQSPKYLFRKEGQNVTLSCEQNLNHDAMYWYRQDPGQGLRLIYYSQIVNDFQKGDIAEGYSVSREKKESFPLTVTSAQKNPTAFYLCARRDGKAGGPNEQFFGPGTRLTVL.

The genes are TRBV19 and TRBJ1-1; D is unresolved. Germline lookup yields CDR1 LNHDA and CDR2 SQIVND (reference sequence). The V and J ends lost 7 bases and 0 bases respectively, with 9 bases between them. The CDR3 consists of 13 residues. The CDR3 region has the DNA TGTGCCAGTACCGTCACTTTGAACACTGAAGCTTTCTTT. It specifies CASTVTLNTEAFF.